The T cell receptor (beta chain) under discussion was sequenced for a study of STAT5B mutations in CD4+ large granular lymphocyte leukemia. TCRdb keeps only in-frame clones here, not all; method: immunoSEQ multiplex PCR. The sample lists about 30,000 clones, about four fifths occurring once. Germline CDR1 reads LGHNA; CDR2 reads YSLEER. This CDR3 comprises 16 residues. The V and J ends lost 0 bases and 0 bases respectively, with 11 bases between them. Only a few counts were recorded for this clone. The chain is built from TRBV4-3 and TRBJ1-1; D gene unclear. The clonotype was recovered from a human donor in good health. Source material: CD4+ T cells from blood buffy coats. The CDR3: CASSQEARGMNTEAFF. In DNA form, the CDR3 reads TGCGCCAGCAGCCAAGAGGCACGAGGCATGAACACTGAAGCTTTCTTT.